The TCR beta chain under discussion was sequenced for a study of T cell responses to AZD1222 COVID-19 vaccine. This clone occurred once. The antigen is undetermined. The assay was immunoSEQ multiplex PCR, and TCRdb's table has in-frame clones only and misses some. Among 130,000 or so clones, around 89% were seen once, and the ten largest hold around 10%. The ends lost 3 bases at V and 3 bases at J; junction bases unmatched: 4. Germline V gene data show CDR1 as KGHSH and CDR2 as LQKENI. The CDR3 runs to 15 residues. General study findings and limits: The donor cohort was predominantly white British with a female majority, and clonal diversity may have been underestimated. Among spike-specific TCRs, nearly half reportedly target unmutated variant regions. Distributed over spike, vaccine-associated CD4 TCRs predominated at 160-218 and 743-854. The study sampled repertoires only after the peak T cell response.

The sample here was peripheral blood, taken on day 0 of MenACWY control vaccination. The receptor was derived from an adult in good health. V and J are TRBV18 and TRBJ1-5; 8 nucleotides line up with TRBD1. For the CDR3, the DNA is TGTGCCAGCTCACCGTCGACAGGGGACAATCAGCCCCAGCATTTT. This codes for CASSPSTGDNQPQHF.